These T cell receptor beta chains were read from a single sample in a study of OX40 agonist ivuxolimab in advanced cancers. Assay used: immunoSEQ multiplex PCR; TCRdb lists only in-frame clones, some missing. The table includes about 99,000 clones, around 94% detected once. The sequencing used CD4+ or CD8+ T cells sorted from blood, collected in a trial of the OX40 agonist ivuxolimab. The receptors come from an adult with an advanced solid tumor such as melanoma, head and neck, liver or kidney cancer. CDR3s include the opening cysteine and the closing phenylalanine or tryptophan. A D gene is named only where the DNA matches it firmly. A clone size is listed for some rows: how often the clone was seen (once, few, many), or a class if it is expanded.

TRBV28	NA	TRBJ1-2	NA	CASTGGDLVHTF	TGTGCCAGCACTGGGGGGGACCTCGTCCACACCTTC
TRBV7-2	TRBD1	TRBJ1-4	NA	CASSSDRGGEKLFF	TGTGCCAGCAGCTCGGACAGGGGAGGTGAAAAACTGTTTTTT
TRBV28	TRBD1	TRBJ2-7	NA	CASSFLWDSPSYEQYF	TGTGCCAGCAGTTTCCTATGGGACAGCCCGTCCTACGAGCAGTACTTC
TRBV7-9	TRBD1	TRBJ2-5	NA	CASSTRDSMRETQYF	TGTGCCAGCAGCACCCGGGACAGTATGAGGGAGACCCAGTACTTC
TRBV19	NA	TRBJ1-1	once	CASSISNSRTEAFF	TGTGCCAGTAGTATTTCTAACAGCCGCACTGAAGCTTTCTTT
TRBV28	TRBD1	TRBJ1-2	NA	CASSTPDRGHGYTF	TGTGCCAGCAGCACCCCGGACAGGGGGCATGGCTACACCTTC
TRBV4-2	NA	TRBJ2-7	NA	CASSQDWGTQGRQYF	TGTGCCAGCAGCCAAGATTGGGGGACCCAGGGTAGGCAGTACTTC
TRBV10-2	NA	TRBJ2-2	NA	CASSERRGTNTGELFF	TGCGCCAGCAGTGAGCGTCGGGGGACGAACACCGGGGAGCTGTTTTTT
TRBV5-4	TRBD2	TRBJ2-5	NA	CASSPELPGLAGGQETQYF	TGTGCCAGCAGCCCCGAATTACCGGGACTAGCGGGAGGGCAAGAGACCCAGTACTTC
TRBV7-8	TRBD1	TRBJ2-7	NA	CASSLATGPDYEQYF	TGTGCCAGCAGCTTAGCGACAGGGCCCGACTACGAGCAGTACTTC
TRBV10-3	TRBD1	TRBJ2-3	NA	CAISDPTGSTDTQYF	TGTGCCATCAGTGACCCGACAGGGAGCACAGATACGCAGTATTTT
TRBV7-9	TRBD2	TRBJ2-7	NA	CASSLAVRLAGYEQYF	TGTGCCAGCAGCTTAGCGGTTCGACTAGCGGGGTACGAGCAGTACTTC
TRBV7-9	NA	TRBJ2-7	once	CASSPGGGTLTYEQYF	TGTGCCAGCAGCCCCGGGGGCGGGACACTAACCTACGAGCAGTACTTC
TRBV18	TRBD1	TRBJ2-1	NA	CASSPRVEGANEQFF	TGTGCCAGCTCACCACGGGTCGAGGGGGCCAATGAGCAGTTCTTC
TRBV7-2	TRBD2	TRBJ2-1	NA	CASSLWLADHNEQFF	TGTGCCAGCAGCTTATGGCTAGCGGACCACAATGAGCAGTTCTTC
TRBV4-3	TRBD1	TRBJ1-4	NA	CASSLRGQSNEKLFF	TGCGCCAGCAGCCTCCGGGGACAGTCTAATGAAAAACTGTTTTTT
TRBV6-5	NA	TRBJ1-1	NA	CASSLGRLNTEAFF	TGTGCCAGCAGCCTTGGACGGTTGAACACTGAAGCTTTCTTT
TRBV28	TRBD2	TRBJ2-1	NA	CASTLRGTSGNEQFF	TGTGCCAGCACCCTCCGGGGAACTAGCGGTAATGAGCAGTTCTTC
TRBV29-1	NA	TRBJ1-2	NA	CSVGGTKNYGYTF	TGCAGCGTGGGGGGCACTAAGAACTATGGCTACACCTTC
TRBV9	NA	TRBJ2-1	once	CASSMAGTGDNEQFF	TGTGCCAGCAGCATGGCAGGAACGGGGGACAATGAGCAGTTCTTC
TRBV6-5	NA	TRBJ2-7	NA	CASSHTLIGSYEQYF	TGTGCCAGCAGTCACACGCTAATAGGGTCCTACGAGCAGTACTTC
TRBV4-3	NA	TRBJ2-6	NA	CASSPQGPGANVLTF	TGCGCCAGCAGCCCACAGGGACCTGGGGCCAACGTCCTGACTTTC
TRBV18	TRBD2	TRBJ2-2	NA	CASSPRTSDRTGELFF	TGTGCCAGCTCACCGAGGACTAGCGATCGAACAGGGGAGCTGTTTTTT
TRBV9	NA	TRBJ1-1	NA	CASSVGSVNTEAFF	TGTGCCAGCAGCGTTGGTAGTGTGAACACTGAAGCTTTCTTT
TRBV5-4	NA	TRBJ2-1	NA	CASSLGSGGLTYNEQFF	TGTGCCAGCAGCTTAGGCTCAGGGGGACTTACCTACAATGAGCAGTTCTTC
TRBV20-1	NA	TRBJ1-1	NA	CSVGGGTEAFF	TGCAGTGTCGGGGGTGGCACTGAAGCTTTCTTT
TRBV19	NA	TRBJ1-3	NA	CASSSGQVGNTIYF	TGTGCCAGTAGTTCGGGACAAGTTGGAAACACCATATATTTT
TRBV18	NA	TRBJ1-6	NA	CASSPYRASGNSPLHF	TGTGCCAGCTCACCCTATAGGGCTTCGGGGAATTCACCCCTCCACTTT
TRBV7-2	TRBD2	TRBJ2-1	NA	CASSIPGLAANEQFF	TGTGCCAGCAGCATTCCGGGACTAGCAGCCAATGAGCAGTTCTTC
TRBV10-1	NA	TRBJ1-2	once	CASSESGDYGYTF	TGCGCCAGCAGTGAGTCCGGCGATTATGGCTACACCTTC
TRBV5-5	NA	TRBJ2-6	once	CASSPGSSGANVLTF	TGTGCCAGCAGCCCAGGGAGTTCTGGGGCCAACGTCCTGACTTTC
TRBV18	NA	TRBJ1-5	NA	CASSPGQGTLSAQHF	TGTGCCAGCTCACCTGGGCAGGGCACGCTCTCAGCCCAGCATTTT
TRBV19	TRBD2	TRBJ2-7	NA	CASSTSGLAGSYEQYF	TGTGCCAGTAGTACCTCCGGACTAGCGGGATCCTACGAGCAGTACTTC
TRBV28	NA	TRBJ1-2	NA	CASSLSGELYGYTF	TGTGCCAGCAGTTTGTCGGGAGAACTCTATGGCTACACCTTC
TRBV27	NA	TRBJ1-1	NA	CASSFLGLPVGNTEAFF	TGTGCCAGCAGTTTCCTCGGCCTCCCGGTGGGGAACACTGAAGCTTTCTTT
TRBV4-1	TRBD2	TRBJ2-7	once	CASSQELAGDYEQYF	TGCGCCAGCAGCCAAGAACTAGCGGGAGACTACGAGCAGTACTTC
TRBV27	NA	TRBJ1-1	NA	CASTSARFGVAFF	TGTGCCAGCACCAGTGCCCGGTTTGGAGTAGCTTTCTTT
TRBV7-9	NA	TRBJ1-1	NA	CASSLGGLIAEAFF	TGTGCCAGCAGCCTGGGGGGGTTGATAGCTGAAGCTTTCTTT